This TCR beta chain comes out of a study of blood T cell repertoires in COVID-19. Study summary: T cells, B-cell-depleted T cells, or PBMCs provided the cDNA or gDNA that served as material.

Sequencing used immunoSEQ multiplex PCR; TCRdb keeps in-frame clones, though not all of them. The profile shows about 140,000 clones, 70% to 80% of them singletons. The germline V gene encodes CDR1 MNHNY and CDR2 SVGAGI (reference sequence). CDR3 length: 15 amino acids. V was clipped by 5 bases and J by 4 bases; unmatched bases: 7. The rearrangement links TRBV6-6 to TRBJ1-3; 8 bases agree with TRBD1. Material for sequencing was peripheral blood. This clonotype was sampled from a woman aged 45 to 65 with active or convalescent COVID-19. CDR3 nucleotide sequence: TGTGCCAGCAGTATCCGGACAGGGCCCGGAAACACCATATATTTT. It codes for CASSIRTGPGNTIYF.